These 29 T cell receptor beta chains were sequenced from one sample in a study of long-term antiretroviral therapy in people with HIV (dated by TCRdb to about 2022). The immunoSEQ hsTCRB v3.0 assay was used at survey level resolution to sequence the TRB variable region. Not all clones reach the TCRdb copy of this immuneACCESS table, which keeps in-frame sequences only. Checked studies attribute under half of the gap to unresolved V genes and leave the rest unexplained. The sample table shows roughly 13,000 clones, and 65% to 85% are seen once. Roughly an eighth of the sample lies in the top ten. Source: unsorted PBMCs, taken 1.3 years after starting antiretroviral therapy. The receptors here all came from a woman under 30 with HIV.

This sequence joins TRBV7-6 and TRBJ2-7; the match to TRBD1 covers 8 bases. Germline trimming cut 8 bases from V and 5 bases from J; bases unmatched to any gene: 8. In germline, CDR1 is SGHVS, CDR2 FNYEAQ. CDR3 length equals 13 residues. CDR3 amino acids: CASARTGQNEQYF. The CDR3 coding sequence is TGTGCCAGCGCCCGGACAGGGCAAAACGAGCAGTACTTC.

The chain's CDR3 is CASSIGQARNYEQYF. DNA for the CDR3: TGCGCCAGCAGCATCGGACAGGCCAGAAACTACGAGCAGTACTTC. This sequence joins TRBV5-1 and TRBJ2-7; TRBD1 matches 7 bases. V trimming: 4 bases; J trimming: 3 bases; junction bases outside the gene matches: 10. Germline V gene lookup returns CDR1 SGHRS and CDR2 YFSETQ. The length of the CDR3 is 15 residues.

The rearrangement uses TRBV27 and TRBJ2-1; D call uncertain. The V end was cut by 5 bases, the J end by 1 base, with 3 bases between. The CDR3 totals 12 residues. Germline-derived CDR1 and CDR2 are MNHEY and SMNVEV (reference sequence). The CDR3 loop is CASSPSYNEQFF. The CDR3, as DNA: TGTGCCAGCAGTCCTTCCTACAATGAGCAGTTCTTC.

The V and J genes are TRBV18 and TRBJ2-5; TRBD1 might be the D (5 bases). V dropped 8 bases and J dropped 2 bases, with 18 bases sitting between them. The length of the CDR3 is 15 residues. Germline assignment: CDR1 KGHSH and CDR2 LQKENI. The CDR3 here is CASVEIQGLQETQYF. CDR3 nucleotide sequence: TGTGCCAGCGTCGAAATCCAGGGTCTTCAAGAGACCCAGTACTTC.

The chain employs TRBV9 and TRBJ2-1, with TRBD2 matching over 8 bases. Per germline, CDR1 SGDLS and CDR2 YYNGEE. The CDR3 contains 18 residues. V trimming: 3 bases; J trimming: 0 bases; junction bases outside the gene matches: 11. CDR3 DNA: TGTGCCAGCAGCGCCGGGGGGGGGCAGCGGAGCTCCTACAATGAGCAGTTCTTC. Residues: CASSAGGGQRSSYNEQFF. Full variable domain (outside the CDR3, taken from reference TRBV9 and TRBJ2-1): DSGVTQTPKHLITATGQRVTLRCSPRSGDLSVYWYQQSLDQGLQFLIQYYNGEERAKGNILERFSAQQFPDLHSELNLSSLELGDSALYFCASSAGGGQRSSYNEQFFGPGTRLTVL.

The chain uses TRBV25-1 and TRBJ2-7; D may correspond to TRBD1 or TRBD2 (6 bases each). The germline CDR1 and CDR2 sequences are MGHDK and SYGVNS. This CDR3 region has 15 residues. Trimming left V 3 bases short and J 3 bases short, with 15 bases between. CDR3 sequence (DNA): TGTGCCAGCAGTGACACGGGGGCCGGGGACTACGAGCAGTACTTC. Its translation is CASSDTGAGDYEQYF.

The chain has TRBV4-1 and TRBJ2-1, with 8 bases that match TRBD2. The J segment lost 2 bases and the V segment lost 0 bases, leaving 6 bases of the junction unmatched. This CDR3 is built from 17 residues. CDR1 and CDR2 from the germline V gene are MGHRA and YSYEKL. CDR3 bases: TGCGCCAGCAGCCAAGATCGGCGGCGGGGGGCCTACAATGAGCAGTTCTTC. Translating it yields CASSQDRRRGAYNEQFF.

CDR3 sequence reads: CASSGWDYNEQFF. The CDR3 nucleotides read TGTGCCAGCAGTGGTTGGGATTACAATGAGCAGTTCTTC. The genes are TRBV25-1 and TRBJ2-1; D is unclear. CDR3 size: 13 residues. The V and J ends lost 4 bases and 4 bases respectively, with 8 bases between them. CDR1 is MGHDK and CDR2 is SYGVNS in the germline V gene.

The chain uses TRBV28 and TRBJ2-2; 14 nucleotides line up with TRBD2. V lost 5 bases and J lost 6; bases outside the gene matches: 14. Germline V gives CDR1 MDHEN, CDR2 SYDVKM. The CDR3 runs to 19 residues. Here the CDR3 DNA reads TGTGCCAGCAGTATAACTCCTCCGGGACTAGCGGGAGTTCCCGGGGAGCTGTTTTTT. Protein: CASSITPPGLAGVPGELFF.

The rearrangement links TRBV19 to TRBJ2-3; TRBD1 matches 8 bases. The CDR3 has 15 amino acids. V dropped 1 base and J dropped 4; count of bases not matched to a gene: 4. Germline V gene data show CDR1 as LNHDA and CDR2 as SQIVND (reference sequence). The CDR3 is CASSIGTGRADTQYF. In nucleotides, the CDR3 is TGTGCCAGTAGTATAGGGACAGGGCGTGCAGATACGCAGTATTTT.

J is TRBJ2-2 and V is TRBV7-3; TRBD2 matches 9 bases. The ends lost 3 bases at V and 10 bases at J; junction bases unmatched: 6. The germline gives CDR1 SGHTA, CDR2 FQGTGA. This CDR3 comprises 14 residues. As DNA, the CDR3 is TGTGCCAGCAGCTTGCGGGGGGGCACATCGGAGCTGTTTTTT. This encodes CASSLRGGTSELFF.

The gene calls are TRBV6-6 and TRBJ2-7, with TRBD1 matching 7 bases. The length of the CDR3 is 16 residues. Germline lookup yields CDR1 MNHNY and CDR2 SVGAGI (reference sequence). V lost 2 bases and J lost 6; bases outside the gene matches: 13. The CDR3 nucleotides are TGTGCCAGCAGTTACGGTAATTCCCGCCGGGACAGCGAGCAGTACTTC. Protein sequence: CASSYGNSRRDSEQYF.

The CDR3, as DNA: TGTGCCAGCAGTGAGCGGAGTCTCAGCACAGATACGCAGTATTTT. It is translated as CASSERSLSTDTQYF. This rearrangement joins TRBV6-1 to TRBJ2-3; D gene uncertain. Germline loops: CDR1 MNHNS, CDR2 SASEGT. This CDR3 region has 15 residues. V dropped 3 bases and J dropped 0 bases, with 10 bases sitting between them.

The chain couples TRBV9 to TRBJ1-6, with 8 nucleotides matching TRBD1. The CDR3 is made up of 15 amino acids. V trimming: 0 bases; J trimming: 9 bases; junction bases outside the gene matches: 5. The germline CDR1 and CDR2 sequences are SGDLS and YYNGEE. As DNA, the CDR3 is TGTGCCAGCAGCGTAGAGGGTACAGGGGGTTCACCCCTCCACTTT. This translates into CASSVEGTGGSPLHF.

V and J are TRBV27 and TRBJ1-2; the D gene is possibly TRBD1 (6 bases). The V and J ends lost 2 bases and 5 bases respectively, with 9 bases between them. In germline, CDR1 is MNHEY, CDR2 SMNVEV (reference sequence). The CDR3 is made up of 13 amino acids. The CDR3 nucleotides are TGTGCCAGCAGTTTAGTAGGGGGTTATGGCTACACCTTC. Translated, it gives CASSLVGGYGYTF.

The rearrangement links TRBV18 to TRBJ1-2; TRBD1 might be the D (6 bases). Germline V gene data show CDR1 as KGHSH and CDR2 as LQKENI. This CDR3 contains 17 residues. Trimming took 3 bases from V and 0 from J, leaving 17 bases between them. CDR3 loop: CASSPLGQSPSNYGYTF. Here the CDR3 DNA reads TGTGCCAGCTCACCGCTTGGACAGAGCCCTTCTAACTATGGCTACACCTTC.

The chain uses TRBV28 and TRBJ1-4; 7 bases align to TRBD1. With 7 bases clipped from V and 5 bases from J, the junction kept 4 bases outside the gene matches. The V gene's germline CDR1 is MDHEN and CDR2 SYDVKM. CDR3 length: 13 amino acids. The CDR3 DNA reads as TGTGCCAGCAATAGGGGGCTAAATGAAAAACTGTTTTTT. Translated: CASNRGLNEKLFF.

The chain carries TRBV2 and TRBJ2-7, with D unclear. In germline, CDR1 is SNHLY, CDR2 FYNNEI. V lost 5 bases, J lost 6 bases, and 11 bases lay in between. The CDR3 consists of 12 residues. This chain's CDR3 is CASSQVPLEQYF. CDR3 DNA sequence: TGTGCCAGCAGTCAAGTCCCTCTCGAGCAGTACTTC.

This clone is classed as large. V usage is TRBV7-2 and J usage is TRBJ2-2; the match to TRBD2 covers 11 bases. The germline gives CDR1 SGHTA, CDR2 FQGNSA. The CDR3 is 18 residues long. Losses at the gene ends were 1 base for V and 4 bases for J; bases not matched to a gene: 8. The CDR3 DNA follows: TGTGCCAGCAGCTTAGTACCACTAGCGGGGGTTGGCACCGGGGAGCTGTTTTTT. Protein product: CASSLVPLAGVGTGELFF.

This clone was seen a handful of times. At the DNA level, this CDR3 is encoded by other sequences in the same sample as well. The CDR3 protein is CASSYSGGNQPQHF. CDR3 DNA: TGTGCCAGCAGTTACAGTGGAGGCAATCAGCCCCAGCATTTT. The chain joins TRBV6-5 to TRBJ1-5; D not resolved. Germline V gene sequence: CDR1 MNHEY, CDR2 SVGAGI. Trimming pared 2 bases from V and 2 bases from J, leaving 7 bases between. This CDR3 contains 14 residues.

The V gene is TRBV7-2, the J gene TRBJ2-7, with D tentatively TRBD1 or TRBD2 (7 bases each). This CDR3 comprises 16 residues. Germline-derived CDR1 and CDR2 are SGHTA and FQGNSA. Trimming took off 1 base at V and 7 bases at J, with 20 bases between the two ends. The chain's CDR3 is CASSLGGGQTSLEQYF. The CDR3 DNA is TGTGCCAGCAGCTTAGGGGGGGGACAGACCTCTTTGGAGCAGTACTTC.

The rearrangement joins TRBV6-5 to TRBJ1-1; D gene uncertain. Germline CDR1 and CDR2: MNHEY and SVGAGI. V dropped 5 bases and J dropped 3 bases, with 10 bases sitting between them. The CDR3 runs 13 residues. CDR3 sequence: CASSAPEYTEAFF. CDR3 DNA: TGTGCCAGCAGTGCTCCGGAATACACTGAAGCTTTCTTT.

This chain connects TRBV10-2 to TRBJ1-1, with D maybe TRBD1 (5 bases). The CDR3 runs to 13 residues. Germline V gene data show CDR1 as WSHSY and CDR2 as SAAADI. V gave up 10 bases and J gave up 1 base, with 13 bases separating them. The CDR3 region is CATQGGGNTEAFF. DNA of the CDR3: TGCGCCACCCAGGGCGGGGGGAACACTGAAGCTTTCTTT.

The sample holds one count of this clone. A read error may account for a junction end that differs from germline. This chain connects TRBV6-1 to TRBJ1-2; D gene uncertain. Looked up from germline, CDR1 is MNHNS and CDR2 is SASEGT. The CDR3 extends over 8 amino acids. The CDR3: CASSISAF. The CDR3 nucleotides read TGTGCCAGCAGTATCTCAGCGTTC.

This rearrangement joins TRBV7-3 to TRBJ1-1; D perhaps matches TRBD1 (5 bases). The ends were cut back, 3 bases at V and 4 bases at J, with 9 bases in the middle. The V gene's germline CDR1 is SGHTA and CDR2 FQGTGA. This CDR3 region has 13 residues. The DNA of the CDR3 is TGTGCCAGCAGCTTGGGGACCGGCACTGAAGCTTTCTTT. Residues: CASSLGTGTEAFF.

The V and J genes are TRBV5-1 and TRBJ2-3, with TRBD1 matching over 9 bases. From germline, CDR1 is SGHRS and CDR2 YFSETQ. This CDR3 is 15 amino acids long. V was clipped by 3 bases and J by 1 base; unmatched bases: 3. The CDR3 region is CASSSRTGGTDTQYF. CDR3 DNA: TGCGCCAGCAGCTCACGGACAGGGGGCACAGATACGCAGTATTTT.

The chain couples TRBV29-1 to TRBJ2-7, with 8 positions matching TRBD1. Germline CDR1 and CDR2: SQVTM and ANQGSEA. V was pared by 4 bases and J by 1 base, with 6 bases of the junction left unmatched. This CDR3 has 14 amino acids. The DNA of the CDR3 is TGCAGCGTTGCGGACGGGGACAGGTCCTACGAGCAGTACTTC. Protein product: CSVADGDRSYEQYF.

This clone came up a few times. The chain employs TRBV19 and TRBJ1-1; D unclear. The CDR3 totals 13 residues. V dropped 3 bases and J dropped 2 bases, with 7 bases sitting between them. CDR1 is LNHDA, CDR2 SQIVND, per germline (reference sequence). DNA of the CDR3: TGTGCCAGTAGTATGCGAGCCAACACTGAAGCTTTCTTT. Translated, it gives CASSMRANTEAFF.

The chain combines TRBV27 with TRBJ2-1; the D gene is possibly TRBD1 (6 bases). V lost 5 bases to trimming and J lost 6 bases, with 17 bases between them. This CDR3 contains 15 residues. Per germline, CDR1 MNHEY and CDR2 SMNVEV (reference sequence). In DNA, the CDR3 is TGTGCCAGCAGTCCCGACAGGCCCGGAGGCAATGAGCAGTTCTTC. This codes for CASSPDRPGGNEQFF.